Presented here are 5 T cell receptor beta chains from one specimen sequenced in a study of T cell repertoires in cytomegalovirus infection. TCRdb recomputed calls from the reads with MiXCR, one row per CDR3 protein. The data hold roughly 340,000 distinct CDR3 sequences, with 25% to 35% observed a single time. These receptors have no identified antigens. The sequenced sample was cultured PBMCs, obtained from culture after CMV antigen stimulation. These receptor sequences come from a human donor in good health (CMV status not recorded). Some clones in this sample may be carry-over from other donors' samples.

This clonotype has just a few counts. This chain connects TRBV18 to TRBJ2-3; 7 nucleotides match TRBD1. After removal of 3 bases from V and 0 bases from J, the junction contained 3 bases not matched to a gene. The length of the CDR3 is 15 residues. CDR1 is KGHSH and CDR2 is LQKENI in the germline V gene. CDR3 sequence: CASSPQGVSTDTQYF. The DNA of the CDR3 is TGTGCCAGCTCACCTCAGGGGGTGAGCACAGATACGCAGTATTTT.

The rearrangement links TRBV2 to TRBJ1-1; D is perhaps TRBD1 (6 bases). Trimming removed 2 bases from V and 4 bases from J, with 17 bases in between. Germline CDR1 is SNHLY and CDR2 is FYNNEI. The CDR3 is 16 residues long. The CDR3 protein is CASSEWGAQAGTEAFF. The CDR3 nucleotides are TGTGCCAGCAGTGAATGGGGGGCGCAGGCCGGCACTGAAGCTTTCTTT.

This clonotype was seen a few times. The CDR3 spells CASSFGASGPTDTQYF. In DNA form, the CDR3 reads TGTGCCAGCAGCTTCGGGGCTAGCGGACCTACAGATACGCAGTATTTT. The chain joins TRBV7-9 to TRBJ2-3; 7 nucleotides agree with TRBD2. The length of the CDR3 is 16 residues. The germline V gene encodes CDR1 SEHNR and CDR2 FQNEAQ (reference sequence). V gave up 3 bases and J gave up 3 bases; unmatched junction bases: 9. The whole variable domain, remainder taken from reference TRBV7-9 and TRBJ2-3, is DTGVSQNPRHKITKRGQNVTFRCDPISEHNRLYWYRQTLGQGPEFLTYFQNEAQLEKSRLLSDRFSAERPKGSFSTLEIQRTEQGDSAMYLCASSFGASGPTDTQYFGPGTRLTVL.

This clonotype occurred many times. The V call is TRBV11-3, the J call TRBJ2-1; 11 bases line up with TRBD2. This CDR3 has 15 residues. The V gene's germline CDR1 is SGHNT and CDR2 YENEEA. With 3 bases clipped from V and 4 bases from J, the junction kept 2 bases outside the gene matches. The DNA for the CDR3 is TGTGCCAGCAGCTTCGGGACTAGCGGTTACAATGAGCAGTTCTTC. Translating gives CASSFGTSGYNEQFF.

In its sample, this clonotype was seen many times. CDR3 bases: TGTGCCAGCAGCCAGGCTGGAGCGGGGGGCTGGCAAGAGACCCAGTACTTC. Its protein product is CASSQAGAGGWQETQYF. The chain uses TRBV7-2 and TRBJ2-5; 9 positions agree with TRBD2. Per germline, CDR1 SGHTA and CDR2 FQGNSA. The CDR3 spans 17 residues. J lost 2 bases, V lost 5 bases, and 12 bases had no gene match. The full variable domain, completed using reference TRBV7-2 and TRBJ2-5, is GAGVSQSPSNKVTEKGKDVELRCDPISGHTALYWYRQSLGQGLEFLIYFQGNSAPDKSGLPSDRFSAERTGGSVSTLTIQRTQQEDSAVYLCASSQAGAGGWQETQYFGPGTRLLVL.